The rows below give T cell receptor beta chains drawn from one sample of a study of STAT3 mutations in large granular lymphocyte leukemia. TCRdb's copy holds only in-frame clones and misses some; the assay was immunoSEQ multiplex PCR. The sample has around 8,000 clones; 91% are singletons. Sequenced: peripheral blood mononuclear cells. These receptors all stem from a man in his forties or fifties with T-cell large granular lymphocyte leukemia. Some clones in this sample may be carry-over from other donors' samples. Both conserved end residues are trimmed from each CDR3. D genes are given only for firm matches.

v_gene: TRBV5-6; len: 12; j_gene: TRBJ1-4; d_gene: TRBD1; CDR3aa: ASSGDRGREKLF
v_gene: TRBV28; len: 14; j_gene: TRBJ1-5; d_gene: .; CDR3aa: ASSPAGLGIDQPQH
v_gene: TRBV5-1; len: 11; j_gene: TRBJ2-6; d_gene: .; CDR3aa: ASLFPGANVLT
v_gene: TRBV2; len: 11; j_gene: TRBJ1-5; d_gene: .; CDR3aa: ASEGGSGQPQH
v_gene: TRBV5-1; len: 12; j_gene: TRBJ1-2; d_gene: TRBD1; CDR3aa: ASTEPGTGNGYT
v_gene: TRBV7-9; len: 11; j_gene: TRBJ2-2; d_gene: .; CDR3aa: ASSYSNTGELF
v_gene: TRBV9; len: 13; j_gene: TRBJ2-1; d_gene: TRBD2; CDR3aa: ASSVGLAGDDEQF
v_gene: TRBV18; len: 11; j_gene: TRBJ1-2; d_gene: .; CDR3aa: ASSPDGNYGYT
v_gene: TRBV6-1; len: 14; j_gene: TRBJ2-1; d_gene: .; CDR3aa: ASSEVVSGMYNEQF
v_gene: TRBV7-2; len: 14; j_gene: TRBJ2-1; d_gene: TRBD2; CDR3aa: ASRLLAGSSYNEQF
v_gene: TRBV27; len: 13; j_gene: TRBJ1-1; d_gene: TRBD1; CDR3aa: ASSLMGQSSYEAF
v_gene: TRBV7-9; len: 11; j_gene: TRBJ1-1; d_gene: .; CDR3aa: ASSSNSDGEAF
v_gene: TRBV5-6; len: 14; j_gene: TRBJ2-1; d_gene: .; CDR3aa: ASSPPVGTRRDEQF
v_gene: TRBV18; len: 13; j_gene: TRBJ2-3; d_gene: .; CDR3aa: ASSPRQLSTDTQY
v_gene: TRBV5-1; len: 12; j_gene: TRBJ2-7; d_gene: .; CDR3aa: ASSRTYSSYEQY
v_gene: TRBV6-5; len: 11; j_gene: TRBJ2-1; d_gene: .; CDR3aa: ASRSVLTNEQF
v_gene: TRBV9; len: 12; j_gene: TRBJ2-7; d_gene: .; CDR3aa: ASSPFANHYEQY
v_gene: TRBV18; len: 15; j_gene: TRBJ2-3; d_gene: TRBD2; CDR3aa: ASSPPTGGGRPDTQY
v_gene: TRBV7-2; len: 12; j_gene: TRBJ2-7; d_gene: .; CDR3aa: ASSLARVAYEQY
v_gene: TRBV7-9; len: 13; j_gene: TRBJ2-7; d_gene: TRBD2; CDR3aa: ASSSSPLAGSVQY
v_gene: TRBV27; len: 13; j_gene: TRBJ2-5; d_gene: .; CDR3aa: ASSRARTDQETQY
v_gene: TRBV5-4; len: 11; j_gene: TRBJ1-2; d_gene: .; CDR3aa: ASSSGRGYGYT
v_gene: TRBV7-9; len: 11; j_gene: TRBJ1-6; d_gene: .; CDR3aa: ASSQHDNSPLH
v_gene: TRBV18; len: 9; j_gene: TRBJ2-7; d_gene: .; CDR3aa: ASSQQGEQY
v_gene: TRBV28; len: 13; j_gene: TRBJ2-2; d_gene: .; CDR3aa: ASSRRLVPTGELF
v_gene: TRBV11-2; len: 14; j_gene: TRBJ2-7; d_gene: TRBD1; CDR3aa: ASSLRSGTGTYEQY
v_gene: TRBV30; len: 11; j_gene: TRBJ1-2; d_gene: TRBD1; CDR3aa: AWSVYRGLRYT
v_gene: TRBV7-2; len: 15; j_gene: TRBJ2-1; d_gene: TRBD1; CDR3aa: ASSLAGTGGSYNEQF
v_gene: TRBV5-1; len: 13; j_gene: TRBJ1-1; d_gene: .; CDR3aa: ASSLTGRKDTEAF
v_gene: TRBV4-1; len: 13; j_gene: TRBJ2-1; d_gene: TRBD2; CDR3aa: ASSQEQTSGLGQF
v_gene: TRBV12-5; len: 17; j_gene: TRBJ1-1; d_gene: .; CDR3aa: ASGLRPRDITSGITEAF
v_gene: TRBV4-3; len: 15; j_gene: TRBJ2-7; d_gene: TRBD2; CDR3aa: ASSRSTSPSSSYEQY
v_gene: TRBV27; len: 12; j_gene: TRBJ1-4; d_gene: .; CDR3aa: ASTYDPMGEKLF
v_gene: TRBV2; len: 15; j_gene: TRBJ1-5; d_gene: .; CDR3aa: ASRKSPPGEWTLPQH
v_gene: TRBV7-2; len: 14; j_gene: TRBJ2-7; d_gene: TRBD2; CDR3aa: ASSSGTSGDFYEQY
v_gene: TRBV6-1; len: 10; j_gene: TRBJ2-7; d_gene: .; CDR3aa: ASSDGPYEQY
v_gene: TRBV6-1; len: 13; j_gene: TRBJ1-5; d_gene: .; CDR3aa: ASTQTDPANQPQH
v_gene: TRBV20-1; len: 9; j_gene: TRBJ1-2; d_gene: .; CDR3aa: SAGGGNGYT
v_gene: TRBV12-5; len: 10; j_gene: TRBJ2-2; d_gene: .; CDR3aa: ASTGNTGELF
v_gene: TRBV6-1; len: 13; j_gene: TRBJ1-6; d_gene: .; CDR3aa: ASSDQGQGYSPLH
v_gene: TRBV7-9; len: 8; j_gene: TRBJ1-1; d_gene: .; CDR3aa: ASSWVEAF